The 12 T cell receptor beta chains reported below all come from one sample, sequenced in a study of T cells expressing NK-cell markers. For each CDR3 protein, TCRdb gives one entry from its re-call of the 5' RACE reads, without DNA. The specimen's table records roughly 430,000 distinct CDR3 sequences. The sample consisted of blood T cells: a sorted CD56 or NKG2C T cell subset, CD4+ or CD8+ T cells, or bulk PBMC T cells (not recorded which). These receptors were collected from a woman between 18 and 70 years old in good health.

The chain recombines TRBV3-1 with TRBJ1-2; TCRdb's assignment of TRBD1 cannot be checked, as there is no DNA. Looked up from germline, CDR1 is LGHDT and CDR2 is YNNKEL (reference sequence). This CDR3 has 12 residues. CDR3 protein: CASSQAQGEMTF.

The chain links TRBV19 to TRBJ1-1; the D call of TRBD1 rests on TCRdb alone, since no DNA is present to check it. The CDR3 consists of 15 residues. Germline V lookup: CDR1 LNHDA, CDR2 SQIVND (reference sequence). CDR3 sequence reads: CASSTPGTGNTEAFF.

The V call is TRBV7-2, the J call TRBJ1-2. This CDR3 comprises 13 residues. Germline lookup yields CDR1 SGHTA and CDR2 FQGNSA. Here the CDR3 reads CASSPDGNYGYTF.

The chain employs TRBV4-2 and TRBJ2-1; the D call from TCRdb, TRBD1, cannot be confirmed without DNA. CDR3 length equals 14 residues. Germline lookup yields CDR1 LGHNA and CDR2 YNFKEQ. The CDR3 spells CASSNPGTYNEQFF.

The V call is TRBV20-1, the J call TRBJ2-2. The germline gives CDR1 DFQATT, CDR2 SNEGSKA (reference sequence). This CDR3 comprises 13 residues. The CDR3 spells CSAAYPHTGELFF.

V and J are TRBV6-5 and TRBJ2-7; there is no DNA to check the TCRdb D call of TRBD2. CDR3 size: 14 residues. CDR1 is MNHEY, CDR2 SVGAGI, per germline. This CDR3 is CASTSLGPRYEQYF.

The chain carries TRBV4-3 and TRBJ2-7. CDR1 is LGHNA and CDR2 is YSLEER in the germline V gene. CDR3 size: 13 residues. The CDR3 region is CASSQESHYEQYF.

The chain links TRBV20-1 to TRBJ2-7; as DNA is missing, the TRBD1 call by TCRdb cannot be tested. This CDR3 is 13 amino acids long. Germline V CDR1 and CDR2: DFQATT, SNEGSKA (reference sequence). CDR3 residues: CSAIGQGRYEQYF.

The chain combines TRBV29-1 with TRBJ2-1; TCRdb names TRBD2, which stays unverified in the absence of DNA. The CDR3 contains 13 residues. Germline V CDR1 and CDR2: SQVTM, ANQGSEA. CDR3 region: CSVVGTSASPQFF.

The chain carries TRBV6-1 and TRBJ2-7; TCRdb's D call of TRBD1 is untestable without DNA. Per the germline V gene, CDR1 is MNHNS and CDR2 is SASEGT. The CDR3 has 15 amino acids. The CDR3 is CASSEERGEFYEQYF.

CDR3: CASSLEAGARTEAFF. This chain links TRBV12-3 or TRBV12-4 with TRBJ1-1; lacking DNA, the TRBD1 call made by TCRdb goes unchecked. The length of the CDR3 is 15 residues.

The J gene is TRBJ2-1, the V gene TRBV7-2; with no DNA, the TCRdb D assignment of TRBD1 cannot be verified. The germline V gene has CDR1 SGHTA and CDR2 FQGNSA. CDR3 length: 16 amino acids. The CDR3 loop is CASSLVGNRGRGEQFF.